This record concerns one T cell receptor beta chain sequence. Its specificity is not known. Generated by immunoSEQ multiplex PCR, the TCRdb table keeps only in-frame clones and is missing some. The sample holds approximately 7,200 clones, roughly 71% seen once. The data are from a study of tumor-infiltrating lymphocytes in localized non-small cell lung cancer. The CDR3 spans 15 residues. V was trimmed by 0 bases and J by 3 bases, leaving 9 bases between them. Germline lookup yields CDR1 WSHSY and CDR2 SAAADI. Whole-study results and caveats: Different pieces of the same tissue went to different assays, confounding technical variation with intratumor heterogeneity.

The chain joins TRBV10-2 to TRBJ1-5; the D is unclear. This clonotype was sampled from a human donor with non-small cell lung cancer. The sequenced sample was lung tumor tissue. DNA of the CDR3: TGCGCCAGCAGTGAGTCCACGGGGATCAATCAGCCCCAGCATTTT. This encodes CASSESTGINQPQHF.